This entry concerns a single T cell receptor beta chain. This specimen comes from a study of patients and donors after allogeneic stem cell transplantation. The CDR3 runs to 17 residues. Trimming removed 2 bases from V and 7 bases from J; junction bases left unmatched: 8. Per the germline V gene, CDR1 is SGHDT and CDR2 is YYEEEE. One entry per CDR3 protein results from TCRdb running MiXCR on the RT-PCR reads. The sample includes tens of thousands of distinct CDR3 sequences, 48% of them seen just once. The V gene is TRBV5-6, the J gene TRBJ2-2, with 13 nucleotides matching TRBD2. The sample was blood, either unsorted or a sorted T cell fraction (not recorded which). The sequence was obtained from a human donor who was either an allogeneic HSCT recipient or a stem cell or donor lymphocyte infusion donor (not recorded which). It is not recorded whose cells these are; they may come from a transplant donor. The chain's CDR3 is CASSFKLAGGPSGELFF. CDR3 bases: TGTGCCAGCAGCTTTAAACTAGCGGGAGGGCCGAGCGGGGAGCTGTTTTTT.